This T cell receptor (beta chain) was found in a study of graft-versus-host responses after intestinal transplantation (dated by TCRdb to the early 2020s). As for the study more broadly: Multivisceral, liver-intestinal, or isolated intestinal transplants were received by the recipients. After intestinal transplantation, graft-versus-host and host-versus-graft alloreactive T cell clones in the graft, circulation and bone marrow were tracked using bulk TCR-beta CDR3 sequencing. Every recipient was given anti-thymocyte globulin induction, followed by about three years of maintenance tacrolimus and steroids. A cohort of about 25 intestinal transplant recipients, including one retransplant, was enrolled, and a few patients lacking pretransplant specimens were excluded. A peak of at least 4% donor T cells among recipient peripheral blood mononuclear cells was the definition used for donor T cell macrochimerism. Rather than being sequenced by the commercial service, samples from a few later patients were sequenced in-house on an Illumina MiSeq and processed with MiXCR. Alloreactive clones were identified by sequencing pre-transplant mixed lymphocyte reaction products and comparing them with unstimulated pre-transplant donor and recipient T cells.

The time point label, read with the paper, signifies: cells obtained before transplantation from donor or recipient. In the mixed lymphocyte reactions, roughly 200,000 CFSE-labeled pre-transplant responders were plated with roughly 200,000 irradiated violet-dye-labeled stimulators and cultured for over 5 days. Proliferating CD3+CD4+CFSE-low and CD3+CD8+CFSE-low responder cells were FACS-sorted on a BD Influx sorter after the mixed lymphocyte reaction. What the research found in general, with its limitations: Early after transplant, peak levels of circulating GvH clones were found to be associated with declines in HvG clones. The relatively low number and heterogeneity of intestinal transplant patients limited the conclusions. In the allografts of patients with donor T cell macrochimerism, GvH to HvG T cell clonal ratios were high. GvH clones were detected in recipient bone marrow, and some of these GvH clones were observed earlier in ileal mucosa or blood, consistent with an intestinal mucosal origin.

Note on this clone: Base qualities are not at hand, and no much larger clone is one base apart.

Library prep was done by the immunoSEQ multiplex PCR assay. For most patients, genomic DNA was isolated using the Qiagen DNeasy Blood and Tissue Kit and was shipped frozen to Adaptive Biotechnologies for TCR sequencing. Adaptive Biotechnologies carried out high-throughput TCR-beta CDR3 sequencing of genomic DNA for most patients. In the paper's pipeline: TCR sequencing data for roughly 20 patients were retrieved from Adaptive's ImmunoSEQ software; three other patients were processed with MiXCR and VDJtools. To correct CD4 versus CD8 sorting errors, any sequence found in both subsets at a frequency ratio below 5:1 was removed. CDR3 nucleotide sequences shared between donor and recipient were removed because their origin could not be assigned. At least 2-fold expansion over unstimulated cells and a minimum CFSE-low frequency of 0.002% (template counts) or 0.001% (read counts) were required for clones to be classified as alloreactive. A clone was considered mappable if detected in the sequenced pre-transplant spleen, lymph node, or MLR CFSE-low populations of the donor or recipient. Cumulative frequency of alloreactive clones was calculated as a percentage of all sequences weighted by copy number. Drawn from immuneACCESS, this table holds only the in-frame rearrangements with V and J called that TCRdb kept. Clones are partly lost; checked studies trace under half to an unresolved V gene and leave the rest unexplained. V and J calls and clone size are given by that table; D and trimming were obtained from the DNA. This sample comprises 15,000 or so clones, more than 25% of them detected only once. Around 3.7% of the sample goes to the ten largest clones.

CDR1 is given as SGHRS and CDR2 as YFSETQ, both from the germline V gene. A distance of 15 bases separates the germline ends of V and J, which lose 3 bases and 2 bases respectively. Spanning cysteine to phenylalanine, the CDR3 consists of 15 amino acids. Left in the record is the CDR3 DNA by itself, 45 bases read in frame from the first base. This receptor was taken from a human patient who received an intestinal transplant. Here the sequenced sample was alloreactive CD4+ T cells from a mixed lymphocyte reaction culture, taken before intestinal transplant. In the paper's terms, the cell subset or site label means: CFSE-low proliferating T cells sorted from roughly 6-day pre-transplant mixed lymphocyte reaction (GvH or HvG direction). Rearrangement joined TRBV5-1 to TRBJ2-7, with TRBD1 as a weak D call on 6 bases. The CDR3 reads CASSSKQGNPYEQYF. The nucleotides are TGCGCCAGCAGCTCGAAACAGGGTAACCCCTACGAGCAGTACTTC.